Following are 21 T cell receptor beta chains from one sample sequenced in a study of cytomegalovirus exposure and HLA in healthy donors. The PCR had 60 Vbeta and 13 Jbeta primers. Profiled with immunoSEQ multiplex PCR; TCRdb holds only in-frame clones, not every one. The top ten hold more than 1.2% of the sample, which has some 150,000 clones, approximately 76% seen once. Sequenced material: PBMCs. The receptors derive from a man between 60 and 75 years old in good health and CMV-seronegative.

The J gene is TRBJ2-5, the V gene TRBV15, with TRBD1 as a possible D gene (6 bases). The germline CDR1 and CDR2 sequences are LNHNV and YYDKDF (reference sequence). Trimming cost V 3 bases and J 2 bases, with 16 bases left between them. CDR3 length: 16 amino acids. The CDR3 bases are TGTGCCACCAGCAGGGGTACTGGGGGCACTCAAGAGACCCAGTACTTC. Translating gives CATSRGTGGTQETQYF.

J is TRBJ2-1 and V is TRBV19, with 14 nucleotides matching TRBD2. V was pared by 5 bases and J by 3 bases, with 3 bases of the junction left unmatched. Germline CDR1 reads LNHDA; CDR2 reads SQIVND (reference sequence). CDR3 length: 16 amino acids. The CDR3 loop is CASSQGLAGVYNEQFF. Written as DNA, the CDR3 is TGTGCCAGTAGTCAGGGACTAGCGGGGGTCTACAATGAGCAGTTCTTC.

The chain links TRBV7-9 to TRBJ2-2; unclear D gene. CDR3 length equals 12 residues. V lost 4 bases and J lost 9, with 9 bases in between. From germline, CDR1 is SEHNR and CDR2 FQNEAQ (reference sequence). CDR3 nucleotides: TGTGCCAGCAGCTCCCCCCCTCGGGAGCTGTTTTTT. Translated, it gives CASSSPPRELFF.

V gene TRBV28 combines with J gene TRBJ1-1; 8 nucleotides line up with TRBD1. The V segment lost 2 bases and the J segment 4 bases; nucleotides outside the gene matches: 3. Per germline, CDR1 MDHEN and CDR2 SYDVKM. There are 14 residues in the CDR3. CDR3 in DNA: TGTGCCAGCAGTTTAAGACAGGGGAGCACTGAAGCTTTCTTT. Its protein product is CASSLRQGSTEAFF.

The genes are TRBV27 and TRBJ1-4, with TRBD1 as a possible D gene (6 bases). V dropped 5 bases and J dropped 10 bases, with 26 bases sitting between them. The CDR3 covers 17 residues. Germline CDR1 reads MNHEY; CDR2 reads SMNVEV (reference sequence). CDR3 sequence (DNA): TGTGCCAGCAGTAAGGACAGCGTCTCCCTCCAAGGGGGAAAACTGTTTTTT. This translates into CASSKDSVSLQGGKLFF.

The chain uses TRBV28 and TRBJ2-5; the match to TRBD1 covers 7 bases. The closer fit of TRBJ2-7 to the DNA end suggests the J call may be wrong. CDR3 length: 15 residues. Germline lookup yields CDR1 MDHEN and CDR2 SYDVKM. CDR3 residues: CASSFISGQIGEQYF. The CDR3, as DNA: TGTGCCAGCAGTTTTATTTCGGGACAGATCGGCGAGCAGTACTTC.

V is TRBV18 and J is TRBJ1-2; 10 bases are a match to TRBD1. This CDR3 is 16 amino acids long. The V gene's germline CDR1 is KGHSH and CDR2 LQKENI. V trimming: 3 bases; J trimming: 7 bases; junction bases outside the gene matches: 11. The CDR3 coding sequence is TGTGCCAGCTCACCTCAAGCCGGGACAGGGGACGGTGGCTACACCTTC. It is translated as CASSPQAGTGDGGYTF.

The V call is TRBV6-5, the J call TRBJ1-4, with 8 bases aligning to TRBD1. The V segment lost 0 bases and the J segment 5 bases; nucleotides outside the gene matches: 2. The V gene's germline CDR1 is MNHEY and CDR2 SVGAGI. The CDR3 contains 15 residues. This CDR3 is CASSYSQGGNEKLFF. The CDR3 nucleotides are TGTGCCAGCAGTTACTCACAGGGGGGGAATGAAAAACTGTTTTTT.

This clone appeared a single time. The gene calls are TRBV28 and TRBJ1-2; D is uncertain. The germline V gene encodes CDR1 MDHEN and CDR2 SYDVKM. CDR3 length equals 16 residues. The V and J ends lost 5 bases and 4 bases respectively, with 20 bases between them. In DNA, the CDR3 is TGTGCCAGCAGTATACGGGGTACCCCCGGCCTCTATGGCTACACCTTC. As protein: CASSIRGTPGLYGYTF.

The V gene is TRBV7-6, the J gene TRBJ1-2; TRBD1 agrees at 9 bases. CDR1 SGHVS and CDR2 FNYEAQ come from the germline V gene. This CDR3 has 15 residues. The V segment lost 2 bases and the J segment 0 bases; nucleotides outside the gene matches: 1. The CDR3 DNA sequence: TGTGCCAGCAGCTTACGGACAGGGGCTAACTATGGCTACACCTTC. Protein product: CASSLRTGANYGYTF. Filled out from reference TRBV7-6 and TRBJ1-2, the complete variable domain reads GAGVSQSPRYKVTKRGQDVALRCDPISGHVSLYWYRQALGQGPEFLTYFNYEAQQDKSGLPNDRFSAERPEGSISTLTIQRTEQRDSAMYRCASSLRTGANYGYTFGSGTRLTVV.

This sequence joins TRBV5-1 and TRBJ2-7, with a tentative D call TRBD2 (7 bases). Germline-derived CDR1 and CDR2 are SGHRS and YFSETQ. V lost 4 bases, J lost 0 bases, and 17 bases lay in between. This CDR3 spans 16 amino acids. As DNA, the CDR3 is TGCGCCAGCAGCCAAAACGGGGGCGGGAGCTCCTACGAGCAGTACTTC. Residues: CASSQNGGGSSYEQYF.

The chain links TRBV6-4 to TRBJ2-2; 11 nucleotides line up with TRBD2. From germline, CDR1 is MRHNA and CDR2 SNTAGT. V dropped 4 bases and J dropped 11; count of bases not matched to a gene: 15. The CDR3 extends over 17 amino acids. The CDR3 DNA reads as TGTGCCAGCAGTGCTAGGGGACTAGCGGTTCCCAGCTTTGAGCTGTTTTTT. Protein sequence: CASSARGLAVPSFELFF.

This clone has just a few counts. The rearrangement links TRBV6-5 to TRBJ1-2; TRBD1 agrees at 8 bases. This CDR3 is built from 13 residues. Unmatched junction bases numbered 7, after V lost 6 bases and J lost 7 bases. CDR1 and CDR2 from the germline V gene are MNHEY and SVGAGI. The CDR3 DNA reads as TGTGCCAGCAGAGATGGACAGGGAGGTGGCTACACCTTC. Translating it yields CASRDGQGGGYTF.

This clone was seen a single time. J is TRBJ1-2 and V is TRBV27, with TRBD1 matching 7 bases. Germline CDR1 and CDR2: MNHEY and SMNVEV (reference sequence). V was pared by 5 bases and J by 8 bases, with 5 bases of the junction left unmatched. This CDR3 contains 12 residues. CDR3 DNA sequence: TGTGCCAGCAGTCTCACAGGGGACGGCTACACCTTC. Translation: CASSLTGDGYTF.

This chain joins TRBV9 and TRBJ2-1; 9 bases are shared with TRBD2. The CDR3 is 15 amino acids. Germline V lookup: CDR1 SGDLS, CDR2 YYNGEE. The ends lost 6 bases at V and 6 bases at J; junction bases unmatched: 10. The CDR3 nucleotides are TGTGCCAGCACCCCTAGCGGGGTAAAGAGCAATGAGCAGTTCTTC. It is translated as CASTPSGVKSNEQFF.

This chain connects TRBV10-2 to TRBJ2-5; 8 positions agree with TRBD2. Germline-derived CDR1 and CDR2 are WSHSY and SAAADI. V dropped 5 bases and J dropped 11; count of bases not matched to a gene: 10. The CDR3 is 13 amino acids. In nucleotides, the CDR3 is TGCGCCAGCAGTAGACTAGCGTCGGCACGGCAGTACTTC. It yields the protein CASSRLASARQYF.

This clone has a handful of counts. The rearrangement uses TRBV5-8 and TRBJ2-7; 7 bases line up with TRBD1. Germline V CDR1 and CDR2: SGHTS, YDEGEE. V shed 3 bases, J shed 4 bases, and the junction held 4 bases outside the gene matches. This CDR3 has 13 residues. The CDR3 sequence: CASSWGQTYEQYF. Written as DNA, the CDR3 is TGTGCCAGCAGCTGGGGACAGACTTACGAGCAGTACTTC.

The CDR3: CASSPRQEVGTQYF. The CDR3 DNA reads TGTGCCAGCAGCCCCCGCCAGGAGGTTGGGACCCAGTACTTC. The chain joins TRBV7-2 to TRBJ2-5; tentatively, D is TRBD2 (5 bases). CDR3 length equals 14 residues. Per the germline V gene, CDR1 is SGHTA and CDR2 is FQGNSA. V lost 5 bases and J 7 bases, leaving 17 bases between the germline ends.

This clone has more than one count but fewer than ten. The chain links TRBV5-5 to TRBJ1-1; D uncertain. CDR1 is SGHKS and CDR2 is YYEKEE in the germline V gene (reference sequence). Trimming took 0 bases from V and 9 from J, leaving 12 bases between them. The CDR3 runs to 13 residues. The CDR3 spells CASSLALEDQAFF. CDR3 bases: TGTGCCAGCAGCTTGGCACTAGAGGACCAAGCTTTCTTT. Filled out from reference TRBV5-5 and TRBJ1-1, the complete variable domain reads DAGVTQSPTHLIKTRGQQVTLRCSPISGHKSVSWYQQVLGQGPQFIFQYYEKEERGRGNFPDRFSARQFPNYSSELNVNALLLGDSALYLCASSLALEDQAFFGQGTRLTVV.

V gene TRBV19 combines with J gene TRBJ2-7, with TRBD1 identical over 8 bases. Germline values: CDR1 LNHDA, CDR2 SQIVND (reference sequence). The CDR3 runs 16 residues. The J segment lost 0 bases and the V segment lost 5 bases, leaving 9 bases of the junction unmatched. CDR3 protein: CASSLPGGSSSYEQYF. The DNA of the CDR3 is TGTGCCAGTAGTCTCCCAGGGGGCTCTAGCTCCTACGAGCAGTACTTC.

As to this clone: The junction does not match germline at one end; this may be a read error. This chain connects TRBV7-9 to TRBJ1-2; D not resolved. The CDR3 runs to 15 residues. The V gene's germline CDR1 is SEHNR and CDR2 FQNEAQ (reference sequence). CDR3 protein: CSSSLARRTVYGYTF. DNA for the CDR3: TGTTCCAGCAGCTTAGCGAGAAGGACTGTCTATGGCTACACCTTC. Variable domain in full (rest from reference TRBV7-9 and TRBJ1-2): DTGVSQNPRHKITKRGQNVTFRCDPISEHNRLYWYRQTLGQGPEFLTYFQNEAQLEKSRLLSDRFSAERPKGSFSTLEIQRTEQGDSAMYLCSSSLARRTVYGYTFGSGTRLTVV.